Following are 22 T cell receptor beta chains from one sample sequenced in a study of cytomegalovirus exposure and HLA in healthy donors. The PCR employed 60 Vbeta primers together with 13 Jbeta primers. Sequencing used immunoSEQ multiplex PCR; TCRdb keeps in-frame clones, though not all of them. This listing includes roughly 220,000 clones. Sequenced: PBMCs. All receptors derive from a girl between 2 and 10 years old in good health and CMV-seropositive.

CDR3 sequence reads: CASSLGGQVPSEQYF. In DNA, the CDR3 is TGTGCCAGCAGCTTAGGGGGACAGGTCCCTAGCGAGCAGTACTTC. The genes are TRBV11-2 and TRBJ2-7, with 8 bases lining up with TRBD1. J lost 6 bases, V lost 1 base, and 8 bases had no gene match. CDR3 length: 15 amino acids. Germline V gene sequence: CDR1 SGHAT, CDR2 FQNNGV.

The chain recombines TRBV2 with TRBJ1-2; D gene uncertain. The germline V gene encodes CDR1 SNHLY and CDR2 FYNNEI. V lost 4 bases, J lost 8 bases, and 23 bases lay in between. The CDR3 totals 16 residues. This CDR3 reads CASSGSWARKTGGYTF. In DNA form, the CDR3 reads TGTGCCAGCAGTGGAAGTTGGGCCCGAAAAACCGGCGGCTACACCTTC.

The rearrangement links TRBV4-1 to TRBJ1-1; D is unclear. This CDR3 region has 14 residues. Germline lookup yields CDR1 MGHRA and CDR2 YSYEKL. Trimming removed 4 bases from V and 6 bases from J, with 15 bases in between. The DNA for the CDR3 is TGCGCCAGCAGCCCCCGGTCTAGTACCCCTGAAGCTTTCTTT. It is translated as CASSPRSSTPEAFF.

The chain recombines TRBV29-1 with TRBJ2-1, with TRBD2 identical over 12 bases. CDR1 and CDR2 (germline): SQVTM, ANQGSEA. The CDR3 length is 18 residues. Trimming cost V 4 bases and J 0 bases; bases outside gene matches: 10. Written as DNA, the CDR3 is TGCAGCGTTGGGGGGTCTAGCGGGAGGGTTAGCTCCTACAATGAGCAGTTCTTC. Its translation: CSVGGSSGRVSSYNEQFF.

CDR3: CASSEVGLANTGELFF. CDR3 in DNA: TGTGCCAGCAGTGAGGTGGGACTAGCGAACACCGGGGAGCTGTTTTTT. The chain recombines TRBV2 with TRBJ2-2; TRBD2 aligns across 8 bases. V dropped 3 bases and J dropped 0; count of bases not matched to a gene: 3. Germline V lookup: CDR1 SNHLY, CDR2 FYNNEI. The length of the CDR3 is 16 residues.

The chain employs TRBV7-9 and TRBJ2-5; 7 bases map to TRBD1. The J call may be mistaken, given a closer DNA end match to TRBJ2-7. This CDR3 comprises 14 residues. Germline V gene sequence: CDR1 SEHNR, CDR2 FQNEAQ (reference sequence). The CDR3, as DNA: TGTGCCAGCAGCTTAAGACAGGGAATCTACGAGCAGTACTTC. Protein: CASSLRQGIYEQYF.

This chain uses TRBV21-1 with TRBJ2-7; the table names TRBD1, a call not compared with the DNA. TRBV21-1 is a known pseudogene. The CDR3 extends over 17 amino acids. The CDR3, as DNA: TGTGCCAGCAGCAAGGTGTCAGCGGGACAGGGGGCCTACGAGCAGTACTTC. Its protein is CASSKVSAGQGAYEQYF.

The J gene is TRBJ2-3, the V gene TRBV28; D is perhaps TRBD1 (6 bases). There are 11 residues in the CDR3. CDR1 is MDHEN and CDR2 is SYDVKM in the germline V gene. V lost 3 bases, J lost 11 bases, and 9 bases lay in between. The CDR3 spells CASSFLGGQYF. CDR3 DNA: TGTGCCAGCAGTTTTCTAGGGGGGCAGTATTTT.

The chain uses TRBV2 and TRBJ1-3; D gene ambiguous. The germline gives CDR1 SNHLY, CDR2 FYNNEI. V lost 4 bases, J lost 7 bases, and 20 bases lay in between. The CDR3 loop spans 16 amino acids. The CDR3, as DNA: TGTGCCAGCAGTGTCCAACCTAGGCCTCCGGGGAACACCATATATTTT. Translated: CASSVQPRPPGNTIYF.

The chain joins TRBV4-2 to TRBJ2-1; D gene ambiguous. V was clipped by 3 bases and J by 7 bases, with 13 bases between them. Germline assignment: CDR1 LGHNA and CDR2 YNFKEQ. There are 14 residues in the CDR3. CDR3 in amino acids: CASSHLPQLNEQFF. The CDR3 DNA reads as TGTGCCAGCAGCCACCTACCACAGCTTAATGAGCAGTTCTTC.

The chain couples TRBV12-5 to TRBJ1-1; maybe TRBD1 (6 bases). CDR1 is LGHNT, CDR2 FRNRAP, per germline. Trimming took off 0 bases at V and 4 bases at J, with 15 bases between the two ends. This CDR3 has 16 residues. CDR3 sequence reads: CASGLVRQERGTEAFF. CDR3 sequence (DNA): TGTGCTAGTGGTTTGGTACGACAGGAAAGAGGCACTGAAGCTTTCTTT.

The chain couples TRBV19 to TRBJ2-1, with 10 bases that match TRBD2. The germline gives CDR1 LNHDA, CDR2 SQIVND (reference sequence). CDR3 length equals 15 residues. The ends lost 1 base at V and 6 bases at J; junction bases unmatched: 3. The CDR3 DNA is TGTGCCAGTAGTATAGGGCTAGCGGGGGTCAATGAGCAGTTCTTC. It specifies CASSIGLAGVNEQFF.

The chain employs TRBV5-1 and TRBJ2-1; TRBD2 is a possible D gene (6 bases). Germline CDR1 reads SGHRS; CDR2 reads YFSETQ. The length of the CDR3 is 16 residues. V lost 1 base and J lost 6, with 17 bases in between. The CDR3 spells CASSLSNRDWSNEQFF. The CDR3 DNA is TGCGCCAGCAGCTTGAGCAACCGGGACTGGTCCAATGAGCAGTTCTTC.

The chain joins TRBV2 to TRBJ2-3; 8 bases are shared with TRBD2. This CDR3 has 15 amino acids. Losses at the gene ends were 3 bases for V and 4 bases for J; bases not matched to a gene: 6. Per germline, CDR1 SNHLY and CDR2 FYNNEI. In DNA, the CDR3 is TGTGCCAGCAGTGACCTGGGACTAGGGGCAGATACGCAGTATTTT. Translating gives CASSDLGLGADTQYF. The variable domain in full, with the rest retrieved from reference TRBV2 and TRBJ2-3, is EPEVTQTPSHQVTQMGQEVILRCVPISNHLYFYWYRQILGQKVEFLVSFYNNEISEKSEIFDDQFSVERPDGSNFTLKIRSTKLEDSAMYFCASSDLGLGADTQYFGPGTRLTVL.

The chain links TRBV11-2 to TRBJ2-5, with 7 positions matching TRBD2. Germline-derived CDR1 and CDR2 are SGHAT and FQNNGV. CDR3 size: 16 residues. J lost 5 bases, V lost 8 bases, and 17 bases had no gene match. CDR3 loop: CASGAWTRRSEETQYF. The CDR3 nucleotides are TGTGCCAGCGGAGCTTGGACTAGAAGGTCCGAGGAGACCCAGTACTTC.

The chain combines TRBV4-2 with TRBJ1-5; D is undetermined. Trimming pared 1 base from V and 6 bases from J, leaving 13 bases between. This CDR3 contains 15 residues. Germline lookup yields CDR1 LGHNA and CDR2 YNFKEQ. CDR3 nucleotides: TGTGCCAGCAGCCAAGGGGATGGGGAGGGTCAGCCCCAGCATTTT. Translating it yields CASSQGDGEGQPQHF.

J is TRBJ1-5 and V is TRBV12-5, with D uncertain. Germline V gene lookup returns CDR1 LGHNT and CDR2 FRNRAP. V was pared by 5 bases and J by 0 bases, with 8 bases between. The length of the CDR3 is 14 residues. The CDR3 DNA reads TGTGCTAGTGGTGCTGGAGATAGCAATCAGCCCCAGCATTTT. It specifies CASGAGDSNQPQHF.

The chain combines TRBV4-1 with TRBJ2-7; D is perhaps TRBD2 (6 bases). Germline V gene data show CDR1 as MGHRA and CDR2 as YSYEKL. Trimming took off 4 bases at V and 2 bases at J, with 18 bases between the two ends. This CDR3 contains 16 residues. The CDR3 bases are TGCGCCAGCAGCCCCGGTTGGGCGGGAAACACCTACGAGCAGTACTTC. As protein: CASSPGWAGNTYEQYF.

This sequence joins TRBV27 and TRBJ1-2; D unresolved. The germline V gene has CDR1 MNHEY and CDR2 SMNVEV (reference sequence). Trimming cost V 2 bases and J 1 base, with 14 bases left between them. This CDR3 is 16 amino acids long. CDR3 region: CASSLNSEIGNYGYTF. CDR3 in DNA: TGTGCCAGCAGTTTAAACAGTGAAATCGGTAACTATGGCTACACCTTC.

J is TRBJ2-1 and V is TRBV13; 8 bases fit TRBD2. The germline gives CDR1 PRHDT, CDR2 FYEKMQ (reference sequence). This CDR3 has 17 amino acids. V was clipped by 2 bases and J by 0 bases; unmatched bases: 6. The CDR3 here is CASSLWKSGSSYNEQFF. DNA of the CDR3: TGTGCCAGCAGCTTATGGAAAAGCGGGAGCTCCTACAATGAGCAGTTCTTC.

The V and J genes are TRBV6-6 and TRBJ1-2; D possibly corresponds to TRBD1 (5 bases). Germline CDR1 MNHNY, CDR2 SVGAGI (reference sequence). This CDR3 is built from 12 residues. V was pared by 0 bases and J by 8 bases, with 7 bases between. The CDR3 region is CASSYSPGGYTF. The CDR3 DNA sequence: TGTGCCAGCAGTTACTCCCCAGGGGGCTACACCTTC.

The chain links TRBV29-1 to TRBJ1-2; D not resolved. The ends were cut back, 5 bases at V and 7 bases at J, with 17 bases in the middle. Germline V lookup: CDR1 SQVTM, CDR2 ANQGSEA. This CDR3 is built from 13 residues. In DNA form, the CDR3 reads TGCAGCGTTCCCCTCGGGTTAATGGGTGGCTACACCTTC. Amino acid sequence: CSVPLGLMGGYTF.